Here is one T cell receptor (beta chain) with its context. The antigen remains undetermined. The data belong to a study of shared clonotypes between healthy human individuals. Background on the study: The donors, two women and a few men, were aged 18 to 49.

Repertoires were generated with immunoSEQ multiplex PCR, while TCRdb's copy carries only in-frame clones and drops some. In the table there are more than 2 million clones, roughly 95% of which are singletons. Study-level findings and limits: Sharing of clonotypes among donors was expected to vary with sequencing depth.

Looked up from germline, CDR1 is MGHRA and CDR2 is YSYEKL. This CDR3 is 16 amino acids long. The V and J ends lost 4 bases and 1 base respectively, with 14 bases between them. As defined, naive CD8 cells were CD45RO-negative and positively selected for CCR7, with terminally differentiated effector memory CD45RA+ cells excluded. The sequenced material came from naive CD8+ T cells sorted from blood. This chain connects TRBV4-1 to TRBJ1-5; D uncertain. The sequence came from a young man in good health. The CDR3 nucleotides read TGCGCCAGCAGCCCATTACCAGCGGGGAGCAATCAGCCCCAGCATTTT. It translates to CASSPLPAGSNQPQHF.